Shown below are 26 T cell receptor beta chains from a single sample sequenced in a study of blood T cell repertoires in COVID-19. The data were produced by immunoSEQ multiplex PCR, yet TCRdb's version contains in-frame clones alone and is incomplete. The sample yields roughly 150,000 clones, over 80% seen once. The sample was PBMCs or T cells enriched from blood (not recorded which). Receptors originate from a man aged 70 or older who had been exposed to COVID-19.

This chain joins TRBV5-1 and TRBJ2-7; D uncertain. The V end was cut by 0 bases, the J end by 5 bases, with 9 bases between. This CDR3 spans 13 amino acids. Germline loops: CDR1 SGHRS, CDR2 YFSETQ. This chain's CDR3 is CASSLGPGDEQYF. The DNA of the CDR3 is TGCGCCAGCAGCTTGGGACCTGGAGACGAGCAGTACTTC.

The V gene is TRBV5-6, the J gene TRBJ1-4; TRBD1 might be the D (5 bases). The CDR3 length is 18 residues. Per germline, CDR1 SGHDT and CDR2 YYEEEE. V lost 0 bases and J lost 0, with 15 bases in between. CDR3 DNA sequence: TGTGCCAGCAGCTTGGATCGTACAGGCCTTGCAACTAATGAAAAACTGTTTTTT. It codes for CASSLDRTGLATNEKLFF.

The table lists this clone with a count of one. V usage is TRBV10-3 and J usage is TRBJ2-5, with D possibly being TRBD2 (6 bases). V lost 0 bases to trimming and J lost 4 bases, with 12 bases between them. Germline V gives CDR1 ENHRY, CDR2 SYGVKD. The CDR3 is made up of 15 amino acids. CDR3 coding DNA: TGTGCCATCAGTGAGTCAGGAGGGATGGGAGAGACCCAGTACTTC. Residues: CAISESGGMGETQYF.

This chain links TRBV9 with TRBJ2-3, with 8 bases lining up with TRBD2. Germline CDR1 reads SGDLS; CDR2 reads YYNGEE. CDR3 length equals 16 residues. With 1 base clipped from V and 3 bases from J, the junction kept 7 bases outside the gene matches. Here the CDR3 DNA reads TGTGCCAGCAGCGTAACTGCAGGCGGGGGGACAGATACGCAGTATTTT. It codes for CASSVTAGGGTDTQYF.

This clone was observed once. Here the CDR3 reads CAALGGAHGTQYF. The CDR3 region has the DNA TGTGCCGCCCTAGGGGGTGCCCATGGTACGCAGTATTTT. This chain links TRBV27 with TRBJ2-3; TRBD1 is a possible D gene (6 bases). Germline CDR1 and CDR2: MNHEY and SMNVEV (reference sequence). The CDR3 sequence is 13 residues long. The V and J ends lost 11 bases and 8 bases respectively, with 20 bases between them.

The chain carries TRBV30 and TRBJ1-6; TRBD1 might be the D (6 bases). There are 13 residues in the CDR3. The germline V gene encodes CDR1 GTSNPN and CDR2 SVGIG (reference sequence). V was trimmed by 3 bases and J by 4 bases, leaving 7 bases between them. The CDR3 DNA reads as TGTGCCTGGAGCGGACAGTATAATTCACCCCTCCACTTT. Its protein product is CAWSGQYNSPLHF.

The DNA of the CDR3 is TGCGCCAGCAGCTTCTCGGGGTGGGGTAGCGGGGACTACTATAGCACAGATACGCAGTATTTT. Residues: CASSFSGWGSGDYYSTDTQYF. The chain couples TRBV5-1 to TRBJ2-3; 8 bases map to TRBD2. The V and J ends lost 2 bases and 0 bases, in that order; junction bases with no gene match: 20. The CDR3 consists of 21 residues. CDR1 and CDR2 (germline): SGHRS, YFSETQ.

The J gene is TRBJ2-7, the V gene TRBV3-1 (or the pseudogene TRBV3-2); 7 positions match TRBD1. This CDR3 has 14 residues. After removal of 4 bases from V and 7 bases from J, the junction contained 10 bases not matched to a gene. Germline CDR1 is LGHDT and CDR2 is YNNKEL (reference sequence). The CDR3 here is CASSPTGTRGEQYF. CDR3 sequence (DNA): TGTGCCAGCAGCCCCACCGGGACCAGGGGGGAGCAGTACTTC.

The chain joins TRBV4-1 to TRBJ1-1; 8 bases map to TRBD1. CDR1 MGHRA and CDR2 YSYEKL come from the germline V gene. With 1 base clipped from V and 3 bases from J, the junction kept 4 bases outside the gene matches. The CDR3 is made up of 15 amino acids. The CDR3, as DNA: TGCGCCAGCAGCCAAGTTACAGGGGGTGACACTGAAGCTTTCTTT. This encodes CASSQVTGGDTEAFF.

In this sample, this clone turned up a few times. The V call is TRBV21-1, the J call TRBJ1-5; the table's D gene call, TRBD1, was not cross checked with the DNA. TRBV21-1 is a known pseudogene. The CDR3 covers 15 residues. The CDR3, as DNA: TGTGCCAGCAGCACACTCGACAGGGGGGATCAGCCCCAGCATTTT. This gives the protein CASSTLDRGDQPQHF.

This clone has only a few counts. This chain uses TRBV7-2 with TRBJ1-6; D is undetermined. V shed 2 bases and J shed 7 bases, with 12 bases lying between them. Germline V lookup: CDR1 SGHTA, CDR2 FQGNSA. The CDR3 covers 15 residues. The CDR3 here is CASSLLAQPNSPLHF. CDR3 bases: TGTGCCAGCAGCTTACTGGCCCAACCCAATTCACCCCTCCACTTT.

V gene TRBV5-8 combines with J gene TRBJ2-2, with D perhaps TRBD1 (6 bases). V was trimmed by 5 bases and J by 2 bases, leaving 16 bases between them. The CDR3 runs 16 residues. Germline V gene lookup returns CDR1 SGHTS and CDR2 YDEGEE. Here the CDR3 DNA reads TGTGCCAGCAGTCCAGGACAGATACTTAACACCGGGGAGCTGTTTTTT. It yields the protein CASSPGQILNTGELFF. Variable domain in full (rest from reference TRBV5-8 and TRBJ2-2): EAGVTQSPTHLIKTRGQQATLRCSPISGHTSVYWYQQALGLGLQFLLWYDEGEERNRGNFPPRFSGRQFPNYSSELNVNALELEDSALYLCASSPGQILNTGELFFGEGSRLTVL.

The chain employs TRBV28 and TRBJ1-2, with D possibly TRBD1 on 6 matching bases. Trimming cost V 3 bases and J 0 bases, with 17 bases left between them. The CDR3 consists of 17 residues. The germline V gene has CDR1 MDHEN and CDR2 SYDVKM. The CDR3 DNA sequence: TGTGCCAGCAGTTTCCCGGCGGGGGGCAGTCCTAACTATGGCTACACCTTC. Translated, it gives CASSFPAGGSPNYGYTF.

The chain combines TRBV18 with TRBJ2-3; 7 bases fit TRBD1. The germline CDR1 and CDR2 sequences are KGHSH and LQKENI. V shed 0 bases, J shed 8 bases, and the junction held 2 bases outside the gene matches. The CDR3 is 13 amino acids. The CDR3 DNA reads TGTGCCAGCTCACCACCCACAGGGGCTACGCAGTATTTT. This encodes CASSPPTGATQYF.

V is TRBV27 and J is TRBJ2-3; tentative D call: TRBD2 (6 bases). The germline V and J ends were trimmed by 5 bases and 0 bases, with 12 bases remaining between them. Germline V gene sequence: CDR1 MNHEY, CDR2 SMNVEV (reference sequence). This CDR3 is built from 15 residues. CDR3 protein: CASSVGLISTDTQYF. The CDR3 bases are TGTGCCAGCAGTGTGGGACTTATCAGCACAGATACGCAGTATTTT.

The CDR3 here is CASSVAPVNPDGYTF. DNA for the CDR3: TGTGCCAGCAGCGTAGCTCCGGTGAACCCGGATGGCTACACCTTC. J is TRBJ1-2 and V is TRBV9; no definite D call. V lost 0 bases and J 6 bases, leaving 15 bases between the germline ends. The CDR3 is 15 residues long. The V gene's germline CDR1 is SGDLS and CDR2 YYNGEE.

This chain joins TRBV5-1 and TRBJ2-5; 9 bases fit TRBD1. The germline CDR1 and CDR2 sequences are SGHRS and YFSETQ. The CDR3 runs 13 residues. Unmatched junction bases numbered 5, after V lost 6 bases and J lost 5 bases. CDR3 loop: CASNRDRVETQYF. The CDR3 DNA sequence: TGCGCCAGCAACCGGGACAGGGTTGAGACCCAGTACTTC. Together with reference TRBV5-1 and TRBJ2-5, the CDR3 gives the full variable domain: KAGVTQTPRYLIKTRGQQVTLSCSPISGHRSVSWYQQTPGQGLQFLFEYFSETQRNKGNFPGRFSGRQFSNSRSEMNVSTLELGDSALYLCASNRDRVETQYFGPGTRLLVL.

The CDR3 sequence: CSVRTGDITEAFF. The CDR3 DNA follows: TGCAGCGTTCGTACAGGCGATATCACTGAAGCTTTCTTT. The rearrangement joins TRBV29-1 to TRBJ1-1, with D maybe TRBD1 (5 bases). This CDR3 has 13 amino acids. Trimming removed 5 bases from V and 4 bases from J, with 14 bases in between. The germline V gene has CDR1 SQVTM and CDR2 ANQGSEA.

The chain uses TRBV5-1 and TRBJ2-5; 11 bases line up with TRBD2. J was trimmed by 7 bases and V by 4 bases; bases with no gene match: 15. Germline values: CDR1 SGHRS, CDR2 YFSETQ. This CDR3 region has 17 residues. The CDR3 is CASSPEGTSGPQGTQYF. The CDR3 DNA reads TGCGCCAGCAGCCCCGAGGGGACTAGCGGCCCTCAGGGGACCCAGTACTTC.

The genes are TRBV9 and TRBJ1-3; D gene unclear. Trimming shortened V by 0 bases and J by 0 bases, and 13 bases separated the two germline ends. The CDR3 runs 17 residues. Germline V lookup: CDR1 SGDLS, CDR2 YYNGEE. The CDR3: CASSVVGRPTSGNTIYF. Here the CDR3 DNA reads TGTGCCAGCAGCGTAGTGGGGAGGCCGACCTCTGGAAACACCATATATTTT.

The chain employs TRBV19 and TRBJ2-7; D perhaps matches TRBD1 (5 bases). CDR1 is LNHDA, CDR2 SQIVND, per germline (reference sequence). V lost 7 bases to trimming and J lost 0 bases, with 10 bases between them. The CDR3 contains 13 residues. CDR3 region: CASTQGGSYEQYF. CDR3 bases: TGTGCCAGTACTCAGGGTGGCTCCTACGAGCAGTACTTC.

As DNA, the CDR3 is TGTGCCAGTAGTGAGGGGGGAGCGGGGAGCACAGATACGCAGTATTTT. Its protein product is CASSEGGAGSTDTQYF. This chain connects TRBV19 to TRBJ2-3; TRBD2 might be the D (7 bases). This CDR3 has 16 amino acids. V lost 5 bases to trimming and J lost 0 bases, with 15 bases between them. Germline V gene sequence: CDR1 LNHDA, CDR2 SQIVND (reference sequence). The full variable domain, in which reference TRBV19 and TRBJ2-3 provide the parts outside the CDR3, is DGGITQSPKYLFRKEGQNVTLSCEQNLNHDAMYWYRQDPGQGLRLIYYSQIVNDFQKGDIAEGYSVSREKKESFPLTVTSAQKNPTAFYLCASSEGGAGSTDTQYFGPGTRLTVL.

The V call is TRBV4-1, the J call TRBJ1-6; 8 nucleotides agree with TRBD1. CDR1 is MGHRA, CDR2 YSYEKL, per germline. CDR3 size: 15 residues. Trimming took 0 bases from V and 10 from J; bases not matched to a gene: 5. The CDR3 here is CASSQEQGGGSPLHF. The CDR3 DNA reads TGCGCCAGCAGCCAAGAACAGGGGGGTGGATCACCCCTCCACTTT.

V gene TRBV27 combines with J gene TRBJ2-7, with D possibly TRBD2 on 6 matching bases. Deletions cut 1 base from V and 0 bases from J, with 13 bases between. Looked up from germline, CDR1 is MNHEY and CDR2 is SMNVEV (reference sequence). The length of the CDR3 is 16 residues. The CDR3 DNA reads as TGTGCCAGCAGTTTATATTCCGGGGGAAGCTCCTACGAGCAGTACTTC. It is translated as CASSLYSGGSSYEQYF.

The chain links TRBV7-9 to TRBJ1-1; tentatively, D is TRBD1 (5 bases). The V and J ends lost 5 bases and 2 bases respectively, with 12 bases between them. Germline CDR1 is SEHNR and CDR2 is FQNEAQ (reference sequence). This CDR3 contains 14 residues. The CDR3 DNA reads as TGTGCCAGCAGCCCGCGGACACGTAACACTGAAGCTTTCTTT. Its protein product is CASSPRTRNTEAFF.

The CDR3 here is CASSQVLQAVYEQYF. CDR3 sequence (DNA): TGTGCCAGCAGCCAAGTTCTCCAGGCTGTCTACGAGCAGTACTTC. The gene calls are TRBV3-1 (or the pseudogene TRBV3-2) and TRBJ2-7; D not resolved. Germline CDR1 is LGHDT and CDR2 is YNNKEL (reference sequence). The V and J ends lost 1 base and 3 bases respectively, with 13 bases between them. This CDR3 has 15 amino acids.